This is a list of T cell receptor beta chains from one sample in a study of cytomegalovirus exposure and HLA in healthy donors. Profiling relied on immunoSEQ multiplex PCR, and the TCRdb table lists in-frame clones only, not all of them. The repertoire holds 60,000 to 90,000 clones, with 70% as singletons. Sequenced sample: PBMCs. The receptors shown here come from a woman aged 50 to 60 in good health and CMV-seropositive. CDR3s include the opening cysteine and the closing phenylalanine or tryptophan. A D gene is named only where the DNA matches it firmly. Some rows have no size entry. The others give once, few or many, or a class for an expanded clone.

V	D	J	size	CDR3	DNA
TRBV29-1	-	TRBJ1-5	-	CSVGGDSNQPQHF	TGCAGCGTGGGAGGGGATAGCAATCAGCCCCAGCATTTT
TRBV10-1	-	TRBJ2-1	-	CASSESGGNEQFF	TGCGCCAGCAGTGAGTCTGGCGGGAATGAGCAGTTCTTC
TRBV19	-	TRBJ2-5	-	CASSPGTVVWETQYF	TGTGCCAGTAGCCCCGGGACTGTTGTTTGGGAGACCCAGTACTTC
TRBV5-6	-	TRBJ2-2	-	CASSLAAGVVGELFF	TGTGCCAGCAGCTTGGCCGCAGGGGTCGTGGGGGAGCTGTTTTTT
TRBV4-2	-	TRBJ1-1	-	CASSQRHLEPEAFF	TGTGCCAGCAGCCAGCGGCATCTGGAACCTGAAGCTTTCTTT
TRBV27	TRBD1	TRBJ1-1	few	CASSFKLSGTVNTEAFF	TGTGCCAGCAGTTTTAAATTGTCCGGGACAGTGAACACTGAAGCTTTCTTT
TRBV4-3	TRBD1	TRBJ2-7	-	CASSQARQGAYEQYF	TGCGCCAGCAGCCAAGCTCGACAGGGGGCTTACGAGCAGTACTTC
TRBV28	TRBD1	TRBJ2-2	-	CASRPPGQGSGELFF	TGTGCCAGCAGACCTCCGGGACAGGGATCCGGGGAGCTGTTTTTT
TRBV12-5	-	TRBJ2-6	-	CASGSGQSGANVLTF	TGTGCTAGTGGCAGTGGACAATCTGGGGCCAACGTCCTGACTTTC
TRBV5-6	-	TRBJ2-2	few	CASSLFLSTGELFF	TGTGCCAGCAGCTTGTTCCTTAGCACCGGGGAGCTGTTTTTT
TRBV29-1	TRBD1	TRBJ1-1	-	CSVSDRENTEAFF	TGCAGCGTTTCGGACAGGGAGAACACTGAAGCTTTCTTT
TRBV6-1	TRBD1	TRBJ2-2	few	CASSEATGGTGELFF	TGTGCCAGCAGTGAAGCGACAGGGGGCACCGGGGAGCTGTTTTTT
TRBV2	-	TRBJ2-5	few	CASSDAGEETQYF	TGTGCCAGCAGTGACGCAGGTGAAGAGACCCAGTACTTC
TRBV27	-	TRBJ1-2	-	CATRDSRDWTAYGYAF	TGTGCCACCAGGGACTCACGGGATTGGACGGCCTATGGCTACGCCTTC
TRBV5-1	-	TRBJ2-7	few	CASSFGAGSYEQYF	TGCGCCAGCAGCTTTGGAGCGGGCTCCTACGAGCAGTACTTC
TRBV9	TRBD2	TRBJ2-5	-	CASSPHHSGAQETQYF	TGTGCCAGCAGTCCCCATCATAGCGGGGCCCAAGAGACCCAGTACTTC